Presented here are 21 T cell receptor beta chains from one specimen sequenced in a study of shared clonotypes between healthy human individuals. Libraries were prepared by immunoSEQ multiplex PCR; TCRdb keeps only in-frame clonotypes and omits some of them. The sample shows roughly 500,000 clones, over 60% of them seen only once. Input material: PBMCs. Source of these receptors: a woman aged 35 to 49 in good health. Some clones in this sample may be carry-over from other donors' samples.

The chain recombines TRBV27 with TRBJ2-7; 10 nucleotides match TRBD2. The CDR3 sequence is 15 residues long. CDR1 MNHEY and CDR2 SMNVEV come from the germline V gene (reference sequence). Germline trimming cut 6 bases from V and 6 bases from J; bases unmatched to any gene: 11. CDR3 residues: CASSRSGRAYGEQYF. CDR3 nucleotides: TGTGCCAGCAGCAGGAGCGGGAGGGCCTATGGCGAGCAGTACTTC.

The chain recombines TRBV19 with TRBJ1-1; D might be TRBD1 (6 bases). Per germline, CDR1 LNHDA and CDR2 SQIVND (reference sequence). The CDR3 is 13 amino acids. The V end was cut by 10 bases, the J end by 0 bases, with 12 bases between. The CDR3: CATGGAMNTEAFF. For the CDR3, the DNA is TGTGCCACTGGGGGGGCCATGAACACTGAAGCTTTCTTT. Combining the CDR3 with reference TRBV19 and TRBJ1-1 gives the whole variable domain DGGITQSPKYLFRKEGQNVTLSCEQNLNHDAMYWYRQDPGQGLRLIYYSQIVNDFQKGDIAEGYSVSREKKESFPLTVTSAQKNPTAFYLCATGGAMNTEAFFGQGTRLTVV.

Written as DNA, the CDR3 is TGCGCCAGCAGCTTGGACAGGAGAATAGGCTACACCTTC. Its protein product is CASSLDRRIGYTF. The V call is TRBV5-1, the J call TRBJ1-2; maybe TRBD1 (5 bases). CDR1 is SGHRS, CDR2 YFSETQ, per germline. The CDR3 covers 13 residues. Trimming stripped 0 bases from V and 8 bases from J, with 11 bases between.

The gene calls are TRBV18 and TRBJ2-1; 14 positions match TRBD2. The CDR3 is 15 amino acids. Trimming removed 6 bases from V and 9 bases from J; junction bases left unmatched: 7. CDR1 is KGHSH and CDR2 is LQKENI in the germline V gene. As DNA, the CDR3 is TGTGCCAGCTCTCCGGGGACTAGCGGGAGCGGTGAGCAGTTCTTC. Amino acid sequence: CASSPGTSGSGEQFF.

The chain uses TRBV7-9 and TRBJ2-3; TRBD2 matches 9 bases. This CDR3 is 15 amino acids long. In germline, CDR1 is SEHNR, CDR2 FQNEAQ (reference sequence). The V segment lost 5 bases and the J segment 6 bases; nucleotides outside the gene matches: 9. The CDR3 DNA reads as TGTGCCAGCAGCCTCACAACCGGGACTAGCGATACGCAGTATTTT. Translating it yields CASSLTTGTSDTQYF.

The table lists this clone with a count of one. The genes are TRBV10-2 and TRBJ2-3; D is ambiguous. The CDR3 totals 13 residues. Germline V gene sequence: CDR1 WSHSY, CDR2 SAAADI. Trimming stripped 2 bases from V and 2 bases from J, with 5 bases between. CDR3 in amino acids: CASSEEVTDTQYF. The CDR3 DNA follows: TGCGCCAGCAGTGAGGAAGTCACAGATACGCAGTATTTT.

This sequence joins TRBV28 and TRBJ2-7, with D possibly TRBD1 on 5 matching bases. V was cut by 5 bases and J by 0 bases, with 17 bases left in between. Per the germline V gene, CDR1 is MDHEN and CDR2 is SYDVKM. The CDR3 runs to 16 residues. In DNA form, the CDR3 reads TGTGCCAGCAGTCCCTCAGGGATCCCGCCCTCCTACGAGCAGTACTTC. As protein: CASSPSGIPPSYEQYF.

This clone was seen repeatedly, ten times or more. The rearrangement joins TRBV4-2 to TRBJ2-3; D remains ambiguous. The CDR3 runs to 17 residues. V was pared by 0 bases and J by 0 bases, with 13 bases between. Germline lookup yields CDR1 LGHNA and CDR2 YNFKEQ. The CDR3 region has the DNA TGTGCCAGCAGCCAAGATCGGGCTGCATCTAGCACAGATACGCAGTATTTT. It yields the protein CASSQDRAASSTDTQYF.

A single count supports this clone. The chain combines TRBV25-1 with TRBJ1-5; D may be TRBD1 (5 bases). V lost 6 bases, J lost 5 bases, and 14 bases lay in between. Germline lookup yields CDR1 MGHDK and CDR2 SYGVNS. The CDR3 runs 14 residues. This chain's CDR3 is CASSGRERDQPQHF. The CDR3 nucleotides read TGTGCCAGCAGCGGCAGGGAGAGGGATCAGCCCCAGCATTTT.

Of note for this clone: Sequence at one end of the junction differs from germline and may be a read error. This chain connects TRBV9 to TRBJ1-2; a weak D match, TRBD1 (5 bases). Looked up from germline, CDR1 is SGDLS and CDR2 is YYNGEE. The CDR3 extends over 13 amino acids. DNA for the CDR3: TGTGCCAGCAGCGTAGACAGGTTACATCCCCTCTCCTTC. This sequence encodes CASSVDRLHPLSF.

The table lists this clone with many counts. This sequence joins TRBV9 and TRBJ2-5; D is ambiguous. Trimming left V 3 bases short and J 0 bases short, with 6 bases between. The CDR3 length is 13 residues. Germline V lookup: CDR1 SGDLS, CDR2 YYNGEE. The CDR3 reads CASSGDNQETQYF. CDR3 in DNA: TGTGCCAGCAGCGGCGACAACCAAGAGACCCAGTACTTC.

The V call is TRBV5-4, the J call TRBJ2-2; 8 positions agree with TRBD1. CDR1 and CDR2 (germline): SGHNT, YYREEE (reference sequence). The CDR3 has 15 residues. J lost 3 bases, V lost 4 bases, and 5 bases had no gene match. This chain's CDR3 is CASSQTQGDTGELFF. In nucleotides, the CDR3 is TGTGCCAGCAGCCAAACACAGGGGGACACCGGGGAGCTGTTTTTT.

The chain employs TRBV7-8 and TRBJ1-3, with D uncertain. Germline V CDR1 and CDR2: SGHVS, FQNEAQ. The CDR3 runs to 15 residues. The V end was cut by 1 base, the J end by 2 bases, with 9 bases between. The CDR3 is CASSLVMSPGNTIYF. As DNA, the CDR3 is TGTGCCAGCAGCTTAGTAATGTCGCCTGGAAACACCATATATTTT.

The chain recombines TRBV10-2 with TRBJ1-1; possible D gene TRBD1, 5 bases. Germline-derived CDR1 and CDR2 are WSHSY and SAAADI. V was cut by 4 bases and J by 0 bases, with 6 bases left in between. The CDR3 runs 13 residues. Here the CDR3 reads CASSVGVNTEAFF. CDR3 coding DNA: TGCGCCAGCAGTGTGGGGGTGAACACTGAAGCTTTCTTT.

There are a few counts of this clone. The J gene is TRBJ2-1, the V gene TRBV11-2, with D uncertain. Germline CDR1 reads SGHAT; CDR2 reads FQNNGV. V was clipped by 5 bases and J by 6 bases, with 14 bases between them. The CDR3 length is 14 residues. The CDR3 here is CASSPLSQFNEQFF. Here the CDR3 DNA reads TGTGCCAGCAGCCCCCTTAGCCAGTTCAATGAGCAGTTCTTC.

The DNA for the CDR3 is TGTGCCAGTAGTATTATTGGTCGGCTAGCGGCGAACACCGGGGAGCTGTTTTTT. Protein product: CASSIIGRLAANTGELFF. The V call is TRBV19, the J call TRBJ2-2; TRBD2 matches 7 bases. The germline V gene has CDR1 LNHDA and CDR2 SQIVND (reference sequence). The ends lost 3 bases at V and 0 bases at J; junction bases unmatched: 10. The CDR3 is made up of 18 amino acids.

CDR3 nucleotide sequence: TGTGCCAGCAGGAGATCTAGGGGGCTTTCCTACGAGCAGTACTTC. Translation gives CASRRSRGLSYEQYF. The chain carries TRBV27 and TRBJ2-7, with 7 bases fitting TRBD1. Germline-derived CDR1 and CDR2 are MNHEY and SMNVEV (reference sequence). The CDR3 is made up of 15 amino acids. V lost 6 bases, J lost 1 base, and 9 bases stayed unmatched.

The J gene is TRBJ2-1, the V gene TRBV5-8; 9 nucleotides match TRBD2. V shed 4 bases and J 3 bases; nucleotides not matched to a gene: 11. This CDR3 has 17 amino acids. Germline V CDR1 and CDR2: SGHTS, YDEGEE. CDR3 DNA: TGTGCCAGCAGCGTACCACCGGGGCGGGAGGGCTACAATGAGCAGTTCTTC. Its protein product is CASSVPPGREGYNEQFF. Full variable domain (outside the CDR3, taken from reference TRBV5-8 and TRBJ2-1): EAGVTQSPTHLIKTRGQQATLRCSPISGHTSVYWYQQALGLGLQFLLWYDEGEERNRGNFPPRFSGRQFPNYSSELNVNALELEDSALYLCASSVPPGREGYNEQFFGPGTRLTVL.

A note on this clone: One junction end does not reproduce the germline sequence, and a read error may be involved. The chain combines TRBV15 with TRBJ2-7; D possibly corresponds to TRBD2 (6 bases). Germline V gives CDR1 LNHNV, CDR2 YYDKDF (reference sequence). This CDR3 comprises 16 residues. The CDR3 sequence is CATSRDWGDLSYEQHF. CDR3 DNA: TGTGCCACCAGCAGAGATTGGGGGGATTTGTCCTACGAGCAGCACTTC.

The chain joins TRBV7-3 to TRBJ1-1; no clear D. The V gene's germline CDR1 is SGHTA and CDR2 FQGTGA. There are 15 residues in the CDR3. With 5 bases removed from V and 6 bases from J, the gap between germline ends came to 19 bases. CDR3 sequence reads: CASSPSRASRAEAFF. CDR3 bases: TGTGCCAGCAGCCCATCTCGGGCCTCACGAGCTGAAGCTTTCTTT.

The V gene is TRBV25-1, the J gene TRBJ1-6; TRBD1 agrees at 7 bases. The CDR3 runs 14 residues. CDR1 MGHDK and CDR2 SYGVNS come from the germline V gene. V lost 6 bases and J lost 4; bases outside the gene matches: 3. For the CDR3, the DNA is TGTGCCAGCAGCCAGACAGGGTATAATTCACCCCTCCACTTT. Translating gives CASSQTGYNSPLHF.